This T cell receptor (beta chain) was recovered during a study of shared clonotypes between healthy human individuals. Overall study context: Aged between 18 and 49, the donors were two women and three men.

With 1 base removed from V and 0 bases from J, the gap between germline ends came to 6 bases. The CDR3 contains 14 residues. Germline CDR1 and CDR2: SEHNR and FQNEAQ (reference sequence). Comments on this clone: Other DNA sequences in the sample encode the same CDR3.

Authors' processing steps: ImmunoSEQ yielded junction-only sequences lacking quality scores, so filtering differed. Clones were sequenced by immunoSEQ multiplex PCR, and TCRdb holds only the in-frame ones, with some missing. D and trimming were read from the DNA, whereas the V and J calls and clone size are those reported in that table. Of a few million clones in the sample, 93% were seen once. Terminally differentiated effector memory CD45RA+ cells were excluded by CCR7 positive selection of CD45RO-negative cells. The V and J genes are TRBV7-9 and TRBJ1-1; D perhaps matches TRBD1 (5 bases). The material sequenced was naive CD8+ T cells from PBMCs. The clonotype was recovered from a man younger than 30 in good health. Some clones in this sample may be carry-over from other donors' samples. The CDR3 nucleotides read TGTGCCAGCAGCTTAGGGGGCATGAACACTGAAGCTTTCTTT. This sequence encodes CASSLGGMNTEAFF.